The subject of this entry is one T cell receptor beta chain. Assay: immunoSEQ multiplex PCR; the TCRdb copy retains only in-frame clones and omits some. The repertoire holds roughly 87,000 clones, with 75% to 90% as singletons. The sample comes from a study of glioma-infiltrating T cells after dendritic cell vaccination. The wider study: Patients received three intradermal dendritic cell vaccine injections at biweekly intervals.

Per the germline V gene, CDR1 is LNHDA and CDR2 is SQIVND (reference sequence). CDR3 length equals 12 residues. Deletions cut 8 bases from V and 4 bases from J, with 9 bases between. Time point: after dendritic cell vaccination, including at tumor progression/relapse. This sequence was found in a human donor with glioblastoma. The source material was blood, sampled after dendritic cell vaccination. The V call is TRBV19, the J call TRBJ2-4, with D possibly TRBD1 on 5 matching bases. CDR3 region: CASGKGKNIQYF. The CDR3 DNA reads TGTGCCAGTGGAAAGGGGAAAAACATTCAGTACTTC.